The rows below give T cell receptor beta chains drawn from one sample of a study of molecular identifiers for immune sequencing clone quantification. TCRdb reprocessed the PCR reads with MiXCR, giving one entry per CDR3 protein. The table has 300,000 to 400,000 distinct CDR3 sequences, roughly a fifth seen once. Sequencing was carried out using naive CD8+ T cells from blood, with Jurkat cell RNA spiked in. Receptors were obtained from a human donor in good health. Some libraries in this study had Jurkat cell RNA spiked in. CDR3s include the opening cysteine and the closing phenylalanine or tryptophan. The D gene is left open where the match is weak. Not all rows give a size; the values are once, few, many and, for expanded clones, a class.

clone size: many
V gene: TRBV19
J gene: TRBJ2-7
D gene: TRBD2
CDR3 DNA: TGTGCCAGTAGTTCGGAGGAGGGACTAGCGGGATTCGAGCAGTACTTC
CDR3 protein: CASSSEEGLAGFEQYF

clone size: many
V gene: TRBV5-6
J gene: TRBJ1-1
D gene: NA
CDR3 DNA: TGTGCCAGCAGTCTTCCGCGAAGCAACACTGAAGCTTTCTTT
CDR3 protein: CASSLPRSNTEAFF

clone size: NA
V gene: TRBV4-3
J gene: TRBJ2-3
D gene: TRBD2
CDR3 DNA: TGCGCCAGCAGCCGAGTATACGGGGAGGGGACAGATACGCAGTATTTT
CDR3 protein: CASSRVYGEGTDTQYF

clone size: NA
V gene: TRBV4-3
J gene: TRBJ2-3
D gene: TRBD1
CDR3 DNA: TGCGCCAGCAGCCAAGAACGACAGGGTTACACAGATACGCAGTATTTT
CDR3 protein: CASSQERQGYTDTQYF

clone size: NA
V gene: TRBV7-6
J gene: TRBJ2-3
D gene: NA
CDR3 DNA: TGTGCCAGCAGTCGAATAGCGCGGCGAACTTTCGCGGATACGCAGTATTTT
CDR3 protein: CASSRIARRTFADTQYF

clone size: few
V gene: TRBV27
J gene: TRBJ2-7
D gene: NA
CDR3 DNA: TGTGCCAGCAGTTTATTGGGGGCCAGCTCCTACGAGCAGTACTTC
CDR3 protein: CASSLLGASSYEQYF

clone size: many
V gene: TRBV28
J gene: TRBJ2-7
D gene: NA
CDR3 DNA: TGTGCCAGCAGTACCGTAGGGGGGCCCTACGAGCAGTACTTC
CDR3 protein: CASSTVGGPYEQYF

clone size: many
V gene: TRBV9
J gene: TRBJ2-2
D gene: TRBD2
CDR3 DNA: TGTGCCAGCAGCGGGACTAGCGGACCCACCGGGGAGCTGTTTTTT
CDR3 protein: CASSGTSGPTGELFF

clone size: NA
V gene: TRBV6-2/TRBV6-3
J gene: TRBJ2-7
D gene: NA
CDR3 DNA: TGTGCCAGCAGTCCCTCTGTGCAGCGACGTCACTCCTACGAGCAGTACTTC
CDR3 protein: CASSPSVQRRHSYEQYF

clone size: many
V gene: TRBV29-1
J gene: TRBJ2-2
D gene: TRBD1
CDR3 DNA: TGCAGCGTCGACAGGGAGAACACCGGGGAGCTGTTTTTT
CDR3 protein: CSVDRENTGELFF

clone size: many
V gene: TRBV7-9
J gene: TRBJ2-7
D gene: TRBD2
CDR3 DNA: TGTGCCAGCAGCGAAAGAAGCGGGACTGGCTACGAGCAGTACTTC
CDR3 protein: CASSERSGTGYEQYF